The 13 T cell receptor beta chains reported below all come from one sample, sequenced in a study of T cells expressing NK-cell markers (dated by TCRdb to 2019 to 2021). The library was built by means of 5' RACE. For sequencing, an Illumina HiSeq 2000 was employed. Following reprocessing of the reads by TCRdb, the data hold one row per CDR3 protein sequence and no DNA is available. Per the sample table, the count is about 110,000 distinct CDR3 sequences. Around 20% of the sample goes to the ten largest clones. The material sequenced was blood T cells: a sorted CD56 or NKG2C T cell subset, CD4+ or CD8+ T cells, or bulk PBMC T cells (not recorded which). These receptors all stem from a woman aged 18-69 years in good health.

The chain carries TRBV23-1 and TRBJ2-3. TRBV23-1 is filed as an ORF, its function uncertain. The CDR3 runs 11 residues. CDR3: CASPGPRASYF.

The chain uses TRBV15 and TRBJ2-1; the D call of TRBD2 rests on TCRdb alone, since no DNA is present to check it. The CDR3 has 16 amino acids. The germline V gene has CDR1 LNHNV and CDR2 YYDKDF (reference sequence). CDR3 in amino acids: CATSRDNLASGQEQFF.

The CDR3 spells CATSENRGMNYGYTF. The V call is TRBV15, the J call TRBJ1-2; TCRdb picks TRBD1, but there is no DNA to check that call. The CDR3 is made up of 15 amino acids. Germline loops: CDR1 LNHNV, CDR2 YYDKDF (reference sequence).

This chain links TRBV6-5 with TRBJ1-2; TCRdb selects TRBD1, and the lack of DNA leaves this call unchecked. CDR1 is MNHEY, CDR2 SVGAGI, per germline. The CDR3 covers 17 residues. The CDR3 reads CASSYGFPNRAGYGYTF.

This chain connects TRBV9 to TRBJ2-1; TCRdb indicates TRBD1, and absent DNA this call remains unverified. The germline CDR1 and CDR2 sequences are SGDLS and YYNGEE. CDR3 size: 15 residues. CDR3 protein: CASSEGGTPYNEQFF.

This chain connects TRBV5-5 to TRBJ2-2; the TCRdb D gene call, TRBD2, has no DNA to confirm it. The CDR3 consists of 15 residues. Germline V gene lookup returns CDR1 SGHKS and CDR2 YYEKEE (reference sequence). The chain's CDR3 is CASSLGLADTGELFF.

The J gene is TRBJ2-7, the V gene TRBV27; TCRdb lists TRBD1, though no DNA is available to test this call. The CDR3 runs to 14 residues. Per the germline V gene, CDR1 is MNHEY and CDR2 is SMNVEV (reference sequence). CDR3 in amino acids: CASSSGAEAYEQYF.

The chain employs TRBV7-2 and TRBJ2-7. The CDR3 has 13 amino acids. Germline lookup yields CDR1 SGHTA and CDR2 FQGNSA. The CDR3 loop reads CASSLGVKHEQYF.

This chain uses TRBV9 with TRBJ2-1; the D call of TRBD2 rests on TCRdb alone, since no DNA is present to check it. The CDR3 runs 13 residues. The germline CDR1 and CDR2 sequences are SGDLS and YYNGEE. CDR3 sequence: CASSGQEDNEQFF.

This rearrangement joins TRBV12-3 or TRBV12-4 to TRBJ2-1; TCRdb calls TRBD2, which cannot be checked without DNA. CDR3 length equals 19 residues. CDR3: CASSTVFPLLAGEGNEQFF.

The V gene is TRBV11-2, the J gene TRBJ2-2; TCRdb outputs TRBD1, but without DNA this stays unchecked. This CDR3 has 15 amino acids. Germline V gene lookup returns CDR1 SGHAT and CDR2 FQNNGV. CDR3 in amino acids: CASSSDRDYTGELFF.

This rearrangement joins TRBV24-1 to TRBJ2-1. The CDR3 length is 13 residues. Germline values: CDR1 KGHDR, CDR2 SFDVKD. The CDR3: CATSDKLFNEQFF.

Here the CDR3 reads CATQGGGGPTEQFF. The rearrangement joins TRBV24-1 to TRBJ2-1; no DNA is available, so the TRBD1 call from TCRdb remains unchecked. The germline V gene has CDR1 KGHDR and CDR2 SFDVKD. The CDR3 spans 14 residues.